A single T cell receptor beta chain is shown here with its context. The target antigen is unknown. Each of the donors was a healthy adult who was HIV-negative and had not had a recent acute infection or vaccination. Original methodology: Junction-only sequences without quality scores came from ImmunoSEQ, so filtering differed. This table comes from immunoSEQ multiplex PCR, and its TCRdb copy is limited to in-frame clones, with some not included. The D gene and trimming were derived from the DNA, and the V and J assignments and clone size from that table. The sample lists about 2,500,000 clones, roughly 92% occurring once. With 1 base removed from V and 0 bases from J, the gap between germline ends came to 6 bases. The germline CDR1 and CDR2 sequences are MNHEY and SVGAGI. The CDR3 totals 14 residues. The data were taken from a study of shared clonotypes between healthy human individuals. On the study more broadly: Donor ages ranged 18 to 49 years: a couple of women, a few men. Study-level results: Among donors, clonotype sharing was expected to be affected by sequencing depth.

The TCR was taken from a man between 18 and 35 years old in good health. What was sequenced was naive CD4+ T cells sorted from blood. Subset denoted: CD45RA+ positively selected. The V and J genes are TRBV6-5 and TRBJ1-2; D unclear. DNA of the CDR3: TGTGCCAGCAGTTACTTGGGCCCTAACTATGGCTACACCTTC. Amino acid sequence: CASSYLGPNYGYTF.